This T cell receptor beta chain was recorded in a study of CD8+ T cells in alopecia areata. General study points: Clonality exceeded that of normal scalp in lesional scalp, most notably in alopecia totalis/universalis. The study found TCR sharing across patients less clear than in mice, possibly for HLA reasons.

Comment on this clone: Its antigen remains unidentified.

CDR1 is SQVTM and CDR2 is ANQGSEA in the germline V gene. Between the trimmed V and J ends, which lost 7 bases and 4 bases, there was a span of 10 bases. The CDR3 has 11 residues. Following RNA extraction, reverse transcription yielded cDNA that acted as the sequencing template. The table came from immunoSEQ multiplex PCR; TCRdb's copy has only in-frame clones and leaves some out. The repertoire consists of some 120,000 clones, with around 50% occurring once and the leading ten covering roughly a tenth. Those with alopecia areata gave lesional scalp punch biopsies and peripheral blood. Sequencing used NKG2D-low CD8+ T cells sorted from blood. The clonotype originates from a human donor with alopecia areata. The chain combines TRBV29-1 with TRBJ1-2, with TRBD1 as a possible D gene (5 bases). For the CDR3, the DNA is TGCAGCGCCGACGACAGCTATGGCTACACCTTC. Translation: CSADDSYGYTF.